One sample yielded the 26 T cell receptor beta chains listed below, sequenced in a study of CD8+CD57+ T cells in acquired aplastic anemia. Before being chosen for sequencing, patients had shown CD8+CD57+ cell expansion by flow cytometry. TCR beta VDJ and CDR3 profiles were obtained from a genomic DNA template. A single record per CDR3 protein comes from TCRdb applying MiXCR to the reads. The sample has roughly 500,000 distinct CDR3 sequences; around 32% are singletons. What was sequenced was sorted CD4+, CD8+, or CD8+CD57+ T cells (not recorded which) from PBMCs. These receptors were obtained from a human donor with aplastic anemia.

As DNA, the CDR3 is TGTGCCAGCCGGGGAGTCACAGATACGCAGTATTTT. Amino acids: CASRGVTDTQYF. The chain is built from TRBV7-9 and TRBJ2-3, with D possibly matching TRBD2 (5 bases). This CDR3 is built from 12 residues. The germline V gene encodes CDR1 SEHNR and CDR2 FQNEAQ (reference sequence). V was trimmed by 8 bases and J by 2 bases, leaving 8 bases between them.

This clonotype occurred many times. The CDR3 coding sequence is TGTGCCAGCAGTGATATTAGCGGGGAGACCCAGTACTTC. Amino acids: CASSDISGETQYF. This sequence joins TRBV2 and TRBJ2-5; 7 nucleotides line up with TRBD2. Germline V gene sequence: CDR1 SNHLY, CDR2 FYNNEI. The CDR3 has 13 residues. V trimming: 3 bases; J trimming: 5 bases; junction bases outside the gene matches: 3.

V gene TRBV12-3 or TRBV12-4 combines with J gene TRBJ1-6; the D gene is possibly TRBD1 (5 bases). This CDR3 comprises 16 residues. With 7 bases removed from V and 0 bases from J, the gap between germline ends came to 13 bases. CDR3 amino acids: CASTPRGSSYNSPLHF. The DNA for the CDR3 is TGTGCCAGCACCCCTCGGGGGAGCTCCTATAATTCACCCCTCCACTTT.

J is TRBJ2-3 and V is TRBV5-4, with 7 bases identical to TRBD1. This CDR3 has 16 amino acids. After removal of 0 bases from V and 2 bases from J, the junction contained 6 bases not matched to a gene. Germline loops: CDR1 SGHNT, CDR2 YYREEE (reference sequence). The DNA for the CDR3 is TGTGCCAGCAGCTTGGTCACGGGACAGAACACAGATACGCAGTATTTT. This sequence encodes CASSLVTGQNTDTQYF.

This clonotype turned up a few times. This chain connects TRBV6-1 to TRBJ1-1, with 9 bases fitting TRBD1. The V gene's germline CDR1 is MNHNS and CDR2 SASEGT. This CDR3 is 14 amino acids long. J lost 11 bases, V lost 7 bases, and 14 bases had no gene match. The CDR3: CASKTQGARGSAFF. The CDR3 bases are TGTGCCAGCAAGACACAGGGGGCAAGAGGGTCGGCTTTCTTT.

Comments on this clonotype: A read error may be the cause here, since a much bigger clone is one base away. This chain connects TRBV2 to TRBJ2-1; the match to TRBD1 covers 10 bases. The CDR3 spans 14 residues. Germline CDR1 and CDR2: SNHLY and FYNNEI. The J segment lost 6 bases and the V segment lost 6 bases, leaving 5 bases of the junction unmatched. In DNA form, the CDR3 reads TGTGCCAGCAGCCAGGACAGGGGGATCAATGAGCAGTTCTTC. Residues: CASSQDRGINEQFF.

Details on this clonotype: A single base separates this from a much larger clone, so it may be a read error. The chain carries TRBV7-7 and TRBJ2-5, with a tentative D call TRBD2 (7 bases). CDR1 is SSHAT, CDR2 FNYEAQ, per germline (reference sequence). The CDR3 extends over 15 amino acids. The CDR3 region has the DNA TGTGCTAGCAGCCCGGGTGTGGGGGGGGCAGAGACCCAGTACTTC. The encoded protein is CASSPGVGGAETQYF.

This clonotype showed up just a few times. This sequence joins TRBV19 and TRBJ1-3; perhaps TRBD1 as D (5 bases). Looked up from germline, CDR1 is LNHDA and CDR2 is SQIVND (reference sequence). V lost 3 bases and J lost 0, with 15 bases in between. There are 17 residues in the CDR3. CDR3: CASSIYGQRSSGNTIYF. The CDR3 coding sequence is TGTGCCAGTAGTATCTATGGACAACGCTCCTCTGGAAACACCATATATTTT.

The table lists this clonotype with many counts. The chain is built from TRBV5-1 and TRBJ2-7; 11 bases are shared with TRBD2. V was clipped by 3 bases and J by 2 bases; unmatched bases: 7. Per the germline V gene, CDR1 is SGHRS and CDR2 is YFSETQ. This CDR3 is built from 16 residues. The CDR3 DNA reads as TGCGCCAGCAGCTGGACGCTAGCGGGAGGCCCCTACGAGCAGTACTTC. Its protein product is CASSWTLAGGPYEQYF.

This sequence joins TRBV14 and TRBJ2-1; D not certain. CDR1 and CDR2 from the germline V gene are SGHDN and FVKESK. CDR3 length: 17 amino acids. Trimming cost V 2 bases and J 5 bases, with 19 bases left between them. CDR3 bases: TGTGCCAGCAGCCAAACCCCCGGTGTTGGGAACGACAATGAGCAGTTCTTC. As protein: CASSQTPGVGNDNEQFF.

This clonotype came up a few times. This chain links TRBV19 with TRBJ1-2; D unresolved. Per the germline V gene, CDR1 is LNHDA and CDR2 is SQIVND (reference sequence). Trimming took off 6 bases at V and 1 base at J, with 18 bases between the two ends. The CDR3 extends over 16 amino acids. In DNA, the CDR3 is TGTGCCAGTAGCCCGCTCCGGGGTTCTATTAACTATGGCTACACCTTC. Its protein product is CASSPLRGSINYGYTF. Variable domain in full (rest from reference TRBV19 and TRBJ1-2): DGGITQSPKYLFRKEGQNVTLSCEQNLNHDAMYWYRQDPGQGLRLIYYSQIVNDFQKGDIAEGYSVSREKKESFPLTVTSAQKNPTAFYLCASSPLRGSINYGYTFGSGTRLTVV.

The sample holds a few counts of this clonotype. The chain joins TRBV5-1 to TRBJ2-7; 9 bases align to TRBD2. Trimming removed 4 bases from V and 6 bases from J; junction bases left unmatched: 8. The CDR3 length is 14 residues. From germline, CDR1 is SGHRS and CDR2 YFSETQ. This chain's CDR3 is CASSRAGGVPEQYF. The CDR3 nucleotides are TGCGCCAGCAGCCGGGCGGGGGGGGTCCCCGAGCAGTACTTC.

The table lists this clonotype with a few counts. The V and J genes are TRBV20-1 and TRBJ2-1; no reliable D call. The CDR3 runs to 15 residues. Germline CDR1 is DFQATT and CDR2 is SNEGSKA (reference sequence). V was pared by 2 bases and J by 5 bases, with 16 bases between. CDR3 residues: CSARPQARSHNEQFF. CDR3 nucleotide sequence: TGCAGTGCTAGACCTCAGGCTAGGTCTCACAATGAGCAGTTCTTC.

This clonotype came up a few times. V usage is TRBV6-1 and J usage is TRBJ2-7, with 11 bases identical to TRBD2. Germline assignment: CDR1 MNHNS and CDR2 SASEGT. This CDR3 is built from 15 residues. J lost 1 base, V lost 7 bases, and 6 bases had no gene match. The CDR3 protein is CASKRTSGPSYEQYF. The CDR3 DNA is TGTGCCAGCAAGAGGACTAGCGGGCCTTCCTACGAGCAGTACTTC.

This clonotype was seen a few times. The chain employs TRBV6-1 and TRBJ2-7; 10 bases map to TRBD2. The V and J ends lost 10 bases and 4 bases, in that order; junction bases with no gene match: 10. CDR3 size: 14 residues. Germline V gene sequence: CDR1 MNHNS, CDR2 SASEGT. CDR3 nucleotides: TGTGCCACCCTAGATAGCGGGGGGTCTTACGAGCAGTACTTC. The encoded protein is CATLDSGGSYEQYF.

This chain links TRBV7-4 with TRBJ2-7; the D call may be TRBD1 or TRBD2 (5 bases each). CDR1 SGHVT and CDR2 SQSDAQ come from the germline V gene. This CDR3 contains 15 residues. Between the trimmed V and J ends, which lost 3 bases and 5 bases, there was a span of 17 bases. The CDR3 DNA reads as TGTGCCAGCAGCTTCCAGGGAGCTATGGGAGACGAGCAGTACTTC. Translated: CASSFQGAMGDEQYF. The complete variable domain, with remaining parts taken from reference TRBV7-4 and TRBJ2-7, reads GAGVSQSPRYKVAKRGRDVALRCDSISGHVTLYWYRQTLGQGSEVLTYSQSDAQRDKSGRPSGRFSAERPERSVSTLKIQRTEQGDSAVYLCASSFQGAMGDEQYFGPGTRLTVT.

The CDR3 DNA reads as TGTGCCAGCAGTTACGCATCAGGGGATACAAACTATGGCTACACCTTC. Residues: CASSYASGDTNYGYTF. This chain joins TRBV27 and TRBJ1-2; D might be TRBD1 (6 bases). This CDR3 spans 16 amino acids. V lost 4 bases and J lost 2, with 17 bases in between. Germline V lookup: CDR1 MNHEY, CDR2 SMNVEV (reference sequence).

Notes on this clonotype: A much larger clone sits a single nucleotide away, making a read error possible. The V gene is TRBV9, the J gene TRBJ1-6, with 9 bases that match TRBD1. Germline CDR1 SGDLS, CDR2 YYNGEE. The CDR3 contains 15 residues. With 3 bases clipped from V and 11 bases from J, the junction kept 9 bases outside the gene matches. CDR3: CASSAGQGVRPPLHF. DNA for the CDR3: TGTGCCAGCAGCGCGGGACAGGGTGTTCGTCCACCCCTCCACTTT.

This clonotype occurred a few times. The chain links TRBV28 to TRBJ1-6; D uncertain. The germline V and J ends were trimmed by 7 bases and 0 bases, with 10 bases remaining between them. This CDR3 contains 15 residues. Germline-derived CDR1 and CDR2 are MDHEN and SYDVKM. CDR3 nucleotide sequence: TGTGCCAGCATCGCGGGTTTCTCCTATAATTCACCCCTCCACTTT. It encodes CASIAGFSYNSPLHF. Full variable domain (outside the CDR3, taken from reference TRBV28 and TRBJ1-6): DVKVTQSSRYLVKRTGEKVFLECVQDMDHENMFWYRQDPGLGLRLIYFSYDVKMKEKGDIPEGYSVSREKKERFSLILESASTNQTSMYLCASIAGFSYNSPLHFGNGTRLTVT.

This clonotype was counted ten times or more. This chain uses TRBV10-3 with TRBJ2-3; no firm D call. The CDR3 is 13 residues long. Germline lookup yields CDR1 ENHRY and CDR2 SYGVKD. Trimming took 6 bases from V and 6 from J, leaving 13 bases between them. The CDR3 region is CAISEAERDTQYF. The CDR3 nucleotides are TGTGCCATCAGCGAGGCAGAACGGGATACGCAGTATTTT.

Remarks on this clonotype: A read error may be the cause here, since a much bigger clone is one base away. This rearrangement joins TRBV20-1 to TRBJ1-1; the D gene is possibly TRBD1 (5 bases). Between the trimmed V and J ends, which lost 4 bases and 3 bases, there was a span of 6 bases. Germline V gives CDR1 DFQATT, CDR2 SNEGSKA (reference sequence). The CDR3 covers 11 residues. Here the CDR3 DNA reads TGCAGTGCTATACAGGACACTGAAGCTTTCTTT. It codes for CSAIQDTEAFF.

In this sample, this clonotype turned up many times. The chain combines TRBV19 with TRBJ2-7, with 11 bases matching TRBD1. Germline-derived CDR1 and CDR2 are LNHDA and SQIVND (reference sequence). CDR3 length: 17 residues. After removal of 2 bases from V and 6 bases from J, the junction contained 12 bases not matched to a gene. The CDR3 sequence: CASSILIGTGGNSEQYF. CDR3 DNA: TGTGCCAGTAGTATATTAATCGGGACAGGGGGAAATTCCGAGCAGTACTTC.

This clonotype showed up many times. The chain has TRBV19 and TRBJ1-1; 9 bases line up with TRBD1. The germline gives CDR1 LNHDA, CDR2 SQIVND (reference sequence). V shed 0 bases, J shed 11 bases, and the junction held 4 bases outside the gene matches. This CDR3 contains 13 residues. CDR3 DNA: TGTGCCAGTAGTATAGAACAGGGGGCAGGGGCTTTCTTT. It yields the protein CASSIEQGAGAFF.

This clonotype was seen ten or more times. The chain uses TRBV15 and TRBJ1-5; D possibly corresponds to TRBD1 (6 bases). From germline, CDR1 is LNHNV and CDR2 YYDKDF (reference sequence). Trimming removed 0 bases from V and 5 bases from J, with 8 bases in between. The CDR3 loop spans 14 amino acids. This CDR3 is CATSRDRGYQPQHF. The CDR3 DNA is TGTGCCACCAGCAGAGACAGGGGTTATCAGCCCCAGCATTTT.

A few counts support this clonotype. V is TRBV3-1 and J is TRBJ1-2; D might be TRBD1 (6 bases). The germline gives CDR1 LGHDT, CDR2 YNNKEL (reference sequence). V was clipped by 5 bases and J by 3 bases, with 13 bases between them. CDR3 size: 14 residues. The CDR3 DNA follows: TGTGCCAGCAGCAAAACCGGGACATACTATGGCTACACCTTC. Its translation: CASSKTGTYYGYTF.

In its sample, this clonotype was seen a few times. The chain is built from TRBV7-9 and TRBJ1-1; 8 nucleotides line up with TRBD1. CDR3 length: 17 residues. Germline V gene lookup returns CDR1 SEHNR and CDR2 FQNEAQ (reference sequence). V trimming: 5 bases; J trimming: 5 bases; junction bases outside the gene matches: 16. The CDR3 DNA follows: TGTGCCAGCAGCGTAGGCCCAGGGGGCGTTTCGGGGACTGAAGCTTTCTTT. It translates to CASSVGPGGVSGTEAFF.